This T cell receptor beta chain was identified in a study of regulatory T cells in long-lasting Graves disease. Trimming cost V 1 base and J 4 bases; bases outside gene matches: 4. CDR3 length equals 15 residues. From germline, CDR1 is LNHNV and CDR2 YYDKDF (reference sequence). Time point here: persistent/refractory GD, antithyroid drugs over 5 years with positive TRAb. From RNA extracted from PBMCs, the TCR library was made. Construction of the TCR beta libraries employed iRepertoire HTBI primers in conjunction with Arm-PCR of CDR3 regions. In TCRdb, the multiplex PCR reads were re-called with MiXCR into one record per CDR3 protein. The sample shows 300,000 to 500,000 distinct CDR3 sequences, less than 25% of them seen only once.

The sequencing used peripheral blood mononuclear cells (PBMCs), collected when the disease was refractory, from a patient treated with antithyroid drugs. This TCR was sampled from a female donor with Graves disease. The J gene is TRBJ1-5, the V gene TRBV15; 7 nucleotides align to TRBD1. CDR3 in DNA: TGTGCCACCAGCAGAGTAGAGGGGGCAAATCAGCCCCAGCATTTT. This sequence encodes CATSRVEGANQPQHF.